This entry features one T cell receptor beta chain sequence. This specimen belongs to a study of Ad26.COV2.S vaccination and SARS-CoV-2 variants. Measured with immunoSEQ multiplex PCR; TCRdb has only the in-frame clones, and not every one. The sample records 350,000 to 400,000 clones, 89% being singletons. Treatment described: around 19 received Ad26.COV2.S at low or high dose, single or two shots; roughly five received placebo; per-sample allocation not given. Material that was analyzed had been drawn on day 63 after the first vaccine or placebo injection. V was cut by 1 base and J by 1 base, with 16 bases left in between. The CDR3 extends over 17 amino acids. The V gene's germline CDR1 is SGHNT and CDR2 YYREEE (reference sequence).

The J gene is TRBJ2-3, the V gene TRBV5-4; no clear D. This clonotype originated in a person between 18 and 60 years old who received the Ad26.COV2.S COVID-19 vaccine or a placebo. The source was peripheral blood, collected in a trial of Ad26.COV2.S vaccine versus placebo. CDR3 nucleotides: TGTGCCAGCAGCTTGAGGACCCAATCCCCAGGCACAGATACGCAGTATTTT. Amino acid sequence: CASSLRTQSPGTDTQYF. The variable domain in full, completed from reference TRBV5-4 and TRBJ2-3, reads ETGVTQSPTHLIKTRGQQVTLRCSSQSGHNTVSWYQQALGQGPQFIFQYYREEENGRGNFPPRFSGLQFPNYSSELNVNALELDDSALYLCASSLRTQSPGTDTQYFGPGTRLTVL.